This is a list of T cell receptor beta chains from one sample in a study of shared clonotypes between healthy human individuals. Profiling relied on immunoSEQ multiplex PCR, and the TCRdb table lists in-frame clones only, not all of them. The sample records roughly 2,300,000 clones, around 93% being singletons. The sequenced sample was naive CD4+ T cells from PBMCs. These receptors were obtained from a man younger than 30 in good health. Some clones in this sample may be carry-over from other donors' samples. Each CDR3 is given with its conserved first and last residue. A D gene is named only where the DNA matches it firmly. Clone sizes are given selectively: once, few, many, or a class where the clone is expanded.

NA	TRBV5-1	TRBJ1-2	NA	CASSFRDSGDRGYTF	TGCGCCAGCAGCTTCCGGGACTCAGGAGATCGGGGCTACACCTTC
NA	TRBV10-1	TRBJ1-5	NA	CASSRDADNQPQHF	TGCGCCAGCAGCCGGGACGCAGACAATCAGCCCCAGCATTTT
NA	TRBV5-5	TRBJ1-4	NA	CASSQGHPNEKLFF	TGTGCCAGCAGCCAGGGTCACCCTAATGAAAAACTGTTTTTT
NA	TRBV7-2	TRBJ2-3	NA	CASTLPWGPSTDTQYF	TGTGCCAGCACCCTCCCTTGGGGGCCTAGCACAGATACGCAGTATTTT
NA	TRBV7-9	TRBJ1-6	NA	CASSLSNSPLHF	TGTGCCAGCAGCTTATCGAATTCACCCCTCCACTTT
NA	TRBV6-5	TRBJ1-5	NA	CASKGGAQGNQPQHF	TGTGCCAGCAAAGGGGGAGCTCAGGGCAATCAGCCCCAGCATTTT
NA	TRBV9	TRBJ2-3	NA	CASSARGTQGEAQYF	TGTGCCAGCAGCGCCAGGGGGACCCAAGGGGAGGCGCAGTATTTT
NA	TRBV7-2	TRBJ2-2	NA	CASSARPSGTTGELFF	TGTGCCAGCAGCGCCCGGCCCTCGGGGACCACCGGGGAGCTGTTTTTT
few	TRBV29-1	TRBJ2-3	NA	CSVGDPGDTQYF	TGCAGCGTTGGGGATCCGGGGGATACGCAGTATTTT
NA	TRBV14	TRBJ2-1	NA	CASSQYGLGGNEQFF	TGTGCCAGCAGCCAATACGGTCTGGGGGGCAATGAGCAGTTCTTC
NA	TRBV5-1	TRBJ2-5	TRBD1	CASLLAGTGEETQYF	TGCGCCTCCCTCTTAGCCGGGACAGGGGAAGAGACCCAGTACTTC
NA	TRBV5-4	TRBJ2-5	NA	CASSLGESGGRGTQYF	TGTGCCAGCAGCTTGGGGGAAAGTGGTGGGAGAGGGACCCAGTACTTC
once	TRBV6-6	TRBJ2-5	NA	CASQGRQDIETQYF	TGTGCCAGCCAGGGACGCCAGGATATCGAGACCCAGTACTTC
NA	TRBV6-5	TRBJ1-1	NA	CASSYSGRDTEAFF	TGTGCCAGCAGTTACTCGGGGCGGGACACTGAAGCTTTCTTT
NA	TRBV21-1	TRBJ2-1	NA	CASSKAAGEDYNEQFF	TGTGCCAGCAGCAAAGCAGCAGGGGAGGACTACAATGAGCAGTTCTTC
NA	TRBV6-1	TRBJ1-5	NA	CASSEAPRGSNQPQHF	TGTGCCAGCAGTGAAGCGCCCCGGGGGAGCAATCAGCCCCAGCATTTT
NA	TRBV28	TRBJ2-7	TRBD2	CASSLAGGPSYEQYF	TGTGCCAGCAGCTTAGCGGGAGGGCCGTCCTACGAGCAGTACTTC
few	TRBV30	TRBJ1-1	NA	CAWRKTILNTEAFF	TGTGCCTGGAGAAAGACGATATTGAACACTGAAGCTTTCTTT
NA	TRBV14	TRBJ2-1	TRBD2	CASSQDLEGLAYNGQFF	TGTGCCAGCAGCCAAGATTTGGAGGGACTAGCTTACAATGGGCAGTTCTTC
NA	TRBV15	TRBJ2-7	NA	CATSSRSRYEQYF	TGTGCCACCAGCAGCAGGAGTCGGTACGAGCAGTACTTC
NA	TRBV7-9	TRBJ1-3	TRBD1	CASSLYQGADTIYF	TGTGCCAGCAGCTTATATCAGGGGGCGGACACCATATATTTT
NA	TRBV2	TRBJ2-1	TRBD2	CASSGRLAGNYNEQFF	TGTGCCAGCAGTGGCCGCCTAGCGGGGAATTACAATGAGCAGTTCTTC
NA	TRBV28	TRBJ1-2	TRBD1	CASSLGQGAKYGYTF	TGTGCCAGCAGTTTGGGACAGGGAGCGAAGTATGGCTACACCTTC
NA	TRBV5-1	TRBJ2-7	NA	CASSDTGTSNEQYF	TGCGCCAGCAGCGACACAGGGACCTCCAACGAGCAGTACTTC
NA	TRBV4-2	TRBJ2-1	TRBD2	CASSPAAGGVYNEQFF	TGTGCCAGCAGCCCCGCTGCGGGAGGGGTCTACAATGAGCAGTTCTTC
NA	TRBV13	TRBJ2-2	TRBD1	CASRPFTGVPGELFF	TGTGCCAGCAGACCCTTCACAGGGGTGCCCGGGGAGCTGTTTTTT
NA	TRBV5-1	TRBJ2-7	NA	CASSLGQDSYEQYF	TGCGCCAGCAGCTTGGGTCAGGATTCCTACGAGCAGTACTTC
NA	TRBV5-1	TRBJ2-5	NA	CASSLTLPEETQYF	TGCGCCAGCAGCTTGACACTCCCGGAGGAGACCCAGTACTTC